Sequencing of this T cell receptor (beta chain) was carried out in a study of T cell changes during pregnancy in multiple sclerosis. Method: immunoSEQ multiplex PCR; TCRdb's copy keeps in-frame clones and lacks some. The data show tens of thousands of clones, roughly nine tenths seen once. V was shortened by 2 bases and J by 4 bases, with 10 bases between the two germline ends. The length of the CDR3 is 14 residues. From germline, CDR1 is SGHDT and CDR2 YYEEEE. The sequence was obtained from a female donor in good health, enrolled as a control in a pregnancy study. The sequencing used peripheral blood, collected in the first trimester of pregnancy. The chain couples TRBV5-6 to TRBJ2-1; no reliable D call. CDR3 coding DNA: TGTGCCAGCAGCTTTAGTTTGGAGTACAATGAGCAGTTCTTC. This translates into CASSFSLEYNEQFF.